This T cell receptor beta chain emerged from a study of blood T cell repertoires in COVID-19. The V gene's germline CDR1 is SNHLY and CDR2 FYNNEI. CDR3 length equals 16 residues. Trimming pared 3 bases from V and 4 bases from J, leaving 13 bases between. TCRdb keeps only in-frame clones here, not all; method: immunoSEQ multiplex PCR. The sample yields about 67,000 clones, 87% seen once. This clonotype originated in a man over 45 with active COVID-19. What was sequenced was peripheral blood. This chain connects TRBV2 to TRBJ2-6; D perhaps matches TRBD1 (5 bases). The CDR3 sequence: CASSDQGSPGANVLTF. The CDR3 DNA reads as TGTGCCAGCAGTGACCAGGGTTCCCCCGGGGCCAACGTCCTGACTTTC. The variable domain in full, completed from reference TRBV2 and TRBJ2-6, reads EPEVTQTPSHQVTQMGQEVILRCVPISNHLYFYWYRQILGQKVEFLVSFYNNEISEKSEIFDDQFSVERPDGSNFTLKIRSTKLEDSAMYFCASSDQGSPGANVLTFGAGSRLTVL.